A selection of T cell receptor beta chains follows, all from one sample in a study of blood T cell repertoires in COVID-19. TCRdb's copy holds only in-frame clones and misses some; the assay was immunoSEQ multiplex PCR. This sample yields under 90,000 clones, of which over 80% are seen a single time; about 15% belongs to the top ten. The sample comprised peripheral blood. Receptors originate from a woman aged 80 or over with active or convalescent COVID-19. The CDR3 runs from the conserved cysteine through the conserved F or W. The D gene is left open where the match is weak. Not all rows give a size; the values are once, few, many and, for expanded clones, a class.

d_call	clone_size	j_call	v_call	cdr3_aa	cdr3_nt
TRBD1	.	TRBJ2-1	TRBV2	CASSEHRGFGTYNEQFF	TGTGCCAGCAGTGAACACAGGGGGTTCGGCACTTACAATGAGCAGTTCTTC
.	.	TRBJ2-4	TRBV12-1	CASSFTGRKENIQYF	TGTGCCAGCAGCTTTACAGGCAGGAAGGAAAACATTCAGTACTTC
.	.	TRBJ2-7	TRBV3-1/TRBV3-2	CASSRTLYEQYF	TGTGCCAGCAGCCGGACTCTCTACGAGCAGTACTTC
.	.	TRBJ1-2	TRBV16	CASSEAGGVRVTF	TGTGCCAGCAGCGAAGCCGGCGGGGTAAGGGTCACCTTC
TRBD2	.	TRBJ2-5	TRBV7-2	CASSLSGGYQETQYF	TGTGCCAGCAGCTTAAGCGGGGGGTACCAAGAGACCCAGTACTTC
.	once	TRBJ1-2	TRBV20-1	CSANMNYGYTF	TGCAGTGCTAACATGAACTATGGCTACACCTTC
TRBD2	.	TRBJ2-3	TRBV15	CATSRVVSGRISTDTQYF	TGTGCCACCAGCAGAGTTGTTAGCGGGAGAATATCTACAGATACGCAGTATTTT
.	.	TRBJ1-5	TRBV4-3	CASSQDLSELRSQHF	TGCGCCAGCAGCCAAGATTTGTCTGAGTTGAGGTCCCAGCATTTT
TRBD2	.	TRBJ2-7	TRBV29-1	CSVSAGVGYEQYF	TGCAGCGTCTCAGCGGGGGTGGGCTACGAGCAGTACTTC
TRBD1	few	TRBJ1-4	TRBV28	CASSVRDSNEKLFF	TGTGCCAGCAGTGTCCGGGACAGTAATGAAAAACTGTTTTTT
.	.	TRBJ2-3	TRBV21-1	CASSKVADQGATDTQYF	TGTGCCAGCAGCAAAGTGGCAGACCAGGGGGCCACAGATACGCAGTATTTT
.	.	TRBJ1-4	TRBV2	CASSIGGLGEKLFF	TGTGCCAGCTCGATCGGCGGTCTAGGTGAAAAACTGTTTTTT
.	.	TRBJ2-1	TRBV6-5	CASSYSQTRTYNEQFF	TGTGCCAGCAGTTACTCGCAGACACGGACCTACAATGAGCAGTTCTTC
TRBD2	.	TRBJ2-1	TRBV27	CASKREVYNEQFF	TGTGCCAGTAAGCGGGAGGTCTACAATGAGCAGTTCTTC
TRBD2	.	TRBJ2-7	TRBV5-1	CASSLTSGGGSYEQYF	TGCGCCAGCAGCTTGACTAGCGGGGGAGGGTCCTACGAGCAGTACTTC
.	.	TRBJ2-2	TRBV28	CASSLTANTGELFF	TGTGCCAGCAGTTTAACGGCGAACACCGGGGAGCTGTTTTTT
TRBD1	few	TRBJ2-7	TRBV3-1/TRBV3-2	CASSQGDREGEQYF	TGTGCCAGCAGCCAAGGGGACAGGGAGGGCGAGCAGTACTTC
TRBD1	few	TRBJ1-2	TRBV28	CASSPRQGYNYGYTF	TGTGCCAGCAGCCCCAGACAGGGCTATAACTATGGCTACACCTTC
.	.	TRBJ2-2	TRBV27	CASSFTANTGELFF	TGTGCCAGCAGTTTTACTGCGAACACCGGGGAGCTGTTTTTT
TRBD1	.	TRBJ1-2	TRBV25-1	CASSHLTGAYGYTF	TGTGCCAGCAGTCACCTGACAGGGGCCTATGGCTACACCTTC
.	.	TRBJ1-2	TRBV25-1	CASSSSTNYGYTF	TGTGCCAGCAGTTCAAGTACAAACTATGGCTACACCTTC
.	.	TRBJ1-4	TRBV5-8	CASSPGTHNEKLFF	TGTGCCAGCAGCCCCGGGACACATAATGAAAAACTGTTTTTT
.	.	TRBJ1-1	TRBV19	CASSIWGQNEAFF	TGTGCCAGTAGTATTTGGGGGCAGAATGAAGCTTTCTTT
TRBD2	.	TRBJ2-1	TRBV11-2	CASSGLAYQGEQFF	TGTGCCAGCAGCGGACTAGCTTACCAAGGGGAGCAGTTCTTC
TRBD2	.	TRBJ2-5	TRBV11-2	CASSPPGLAGVQTQYF	TGTGCCAGCAGCCCCCCGGGACTAGCGGGTGTTCAGACCCAGTACTTC
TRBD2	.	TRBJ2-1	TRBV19	CASSSSGGDEQFF	TGTGCCAGTAGCAGTTCGGGGGGTGATGAGCAGTTCTTC
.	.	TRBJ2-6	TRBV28	CASSLEPRRGANVLTF	TGTGCCAGCAGTTTAGAACCTAGGAGGGGGGCCAACGTCCTGACTTTC
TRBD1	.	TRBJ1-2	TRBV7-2	CASSWLTGEVAGYTF	TGTGCCAGCAGCTGGCTGACAGGGGAGGTCGCTGGCTACACCTTC